This TCR beta chain was identified during a study of identifying expanded T cells in peripheral blood. Libraries were prepared by immunoSEQ multiplex PCR; TCRdb keeps only in-frame clonotypes and omits some of them. The data show around 95,000 clones, with over 80% seen just once and 5% to 6.5% held by the top ten. The sample comprised blood. The clonotype was recovered from a person between 18 and 69 years old in good health.

CDR3 region: CSVQTGYEQYF. The DNA of the CDR3 is TGCAGCGTGCAAACAGGCTACGAGCAGTACTTC. This rearrangement joins TRBV29-1 to TRBJ2-7; D is perhaps TRBD1 (5 bases). V shed 6 bases and J shed 3 bases, with 9 bases lying between them. The CDR3 is made up of 11 amino acids. Looked up from germline, CDR1 is SQVTM and CDR2 is ANQGSEA.